The 12 T cell receptor beta chains reported below all come from one sample, sequenced in a study of T cell responses to AZD1222 COVID-19 vaccine. This table comes from immunoSEQ multiplex PCR, and its TCRdb copy is limited to in-frame clones, with some not included. The sample table sets out over 120,000 clones. Material for sequencing was peripheral blood. The receptor set was obtained from an adult in good health.

The J gene is TRBJ1-1, the V gene TRBV6-6; perhaps TRBD1 as D (6 bases). Per germline, CDR1 MNHNY and CDR2 SVGAGI (reference sequence). V gave up 6 bases and J gave up 0 bases, with 26 bases separating them. The CDR3 is 19 amino acids. The CDR3 nucleotides are TGTGCCAGCAGCTACCATCGCCCGGGACAAGCCCGTGTGAACACTGAAGCTTTCTTT. It codes for CASSYHRPGQARVNTEAFF.

This chain joins TRBV19 and TRBJ1-1, with D maybe TRBD1 (6 bases). V was pared by 7 bases and J by 4 bases, with 19 bases between. Germline CDR1 LNHDA, CDR2 SQIVND (reference sequence). The CDR3 spans 15 residues. The DNA of the CDR3 is TGTGCCAGTACCATGGGGCAGGGGTTGGGCACTGAAGCTTTCTTT. Translating it yields CASTMGQGLGTEAFF.

The chain uses TRBV20-1 and TRBJ1-1; D not certain. The CDR3 length is 10 residues. Trimming shortened V by 3 bases and J by 9 bases, and 8 bases separated the two germline ends. CDR1 and CDR2 from the germline V gene are DFQATT and SNEGSKA (reference sequence). This chain's CDR3 is CSASDLKAFF. CDR3 bases: TGCAGTGCTAGCGACCTTAAAGCTTTCTTT.

CDR3 sequence (DNA): TGTGCCTGGAGTGTAATAGGGGGTAATTCACCCCTCCACTTT. This translates into CAWSVIGGNSPLHF. The chain uses TRBV30 and TRBJ1-6; TRBD1 is a possible D gene (6 bases). The germline V gene has CDR1 GTSNPN and CDR2 SVGIG (reference sequence). The germline V and J ends were trimmed by 0 bases and 6 bases, with 9 bases remaining between them. CDR3 length equals 14 residues.

A remark on this clone: Other DNA sequences in the sample encode the same CDR3. The chain carries TRBV18 and TRBJ2-7; a weak D match, TRBD1 (5 bases). CDR3 length: 12 amino acids. The V gene's germline CDR1 is KGHSH and CDR2 LQKENI. The germline V and J ends were trimmed by 3 bases and 3 bases, with 6 bases remaining between them. The CDR3 DNA sequence: TGTGCCAGCTCACCCACAGGCTACGAGCAGTACTTC. Its translation: CASSPTGYEQYF.

The gene calls are TRBV18 and TRBJ1-4, with 7 bases aligning to TRBD1. The germline gives CDR1 KGHSH, CDR2 LQKENI. CDR3 length: 15 amino acids. V lost 3 bases, J lost 5 bases, and 6 bases stayed unmatched. The CDR3 DNA reads TGTGCCAGCTCACCCGGGGGACAGTTAAATGAAAAACTGTTTTTT. It codes for CASSPGGQLNEKLFF.

The rearrangement joins TRBV6-1 to TRBJ2-5; 7 bases align to TRBD1. The J segment lost 2 bases and the V segment lost 0 bases, leaving 9 bases of the junction unmatched. The CDR3 is made up of 17 amino acids. CDR1 is MNHNS, CDR2 SASEGT, per germline. The CDR3 DNA follows: TGTGCCAGCAGTGAAGCCCCGGCTTACAGGGGACAAGAGACCCAGTACTTC. It codes for CASSEAPAYRGQETQYF.

This sequence joins TRBV27 and TRBJ1-5; no clear D. The CDR3 spans 13 residues. The V end was cut by 8 bases, the J end by 2 bases, with 10 bases between. CDR1 MNHEY and CDR2 SMNVEV come from the germline V gene (reference sequence). The CDR3 is CASASRGNQPQHF. CDR3 in DNA: TGTGCCAGCGCAAGTCGGGGCAATCAGCCCCAGCATTTT.

The rearrangement joins TRBV27 to TRBJ2-5; D is uncertain. Germline V CDR1 and CDR2: MNHEY, SMNVEV (reference sequence). V was clipped by 5 bases and J by 1 base, with 11 bases between them. The CDR3 is 14 amino acids. CDR3 sequence: CASSPHPGQETQYF. The CDR3 DNA follows: TGTGCCAGCAGTCCCCACCCGGGCCAAGAGACCCAGTACTTC.

The chain recombines TRBV10-2 with TRBJ1-1; TRBD1 is a possible D gene (5 bases). The CDR3 length is 13 residues. V lost 4 bases, J lost 2 bases, and 8 bases lay in between. Germline loops: CDR1 WSHSY, CDR2 SAAADI. DNA of the CDR3: TGCGCCAGCAGTGCAGACAGCAACACTGAAGCTTTCTTT. This codes for CASSADSNTEAFF.

The J gene is TRBJ1-1, the V gene TRBV30, with D perhaps matching TRBD1 (5 bases). This CDR3 has 12 residues. V lost 1 base and J lost 11, with 14 bases in between. Germline CDR1 and CDR2: GTSNPN and SVGIG (reference sequence). The CDR3, as DNA: TGTGCCTGGAGTGACGAAAGGGGAGAGGCTTTCTTT. Amino acids: CAWSDERGEAFF.

The chain has TRBV28 and TRBJ1-1, with D possibly matching TRBD1 (6 bases). V was clipped by 1 base and J by 4 bases, with 13 bases between them. The germline V gene encodes CDR1 MDHEN and CDR2 SYDVKM. This CDR3 is built from 15 residues. CDR3 sequence reads: CASSLSSQGRTEAFF. In DNA form, the CDR3 reads TGTGCCAGCAGTTTATCTTCCCAGGGGCGCACTGAAGCTTTCTTT. The variable domain in full, with the rest retrieved from reference TRBV28 and TRBJ1-1, is DVKVTQSSRYLVKRTGEKVFLECVQDMDHENMFWYRQDPGLGLRLIYFSYDVKMKEKGDIPEGYSVSREKKERFSLILESASTNQTSMYLCASSLSSQGRTEAFFGQGTRLTVV.